The 2 T cell receptor beta chains given below trace back to one sample, sequenced in a study of blood T cells in healthy people across ages. A second about 7 to 11 cycle PCR used barcoded and J-beta primers. TCRdb fed the 5' RACE reads into MiXCR, producing one record per CDR3 protein. This sample has approximately 830,000 distinct CDR3 sequences, with 55% to 65% found just once. Input material: blood. The receptors originated from a man aged 25-45 years in good health.

The genes are TRBV20-1 and TRBJ1-2; D gene unclear. This CDR3 is 12 amino acids long. Between the trimmed V and J ends, which lost 7 bases and 6 bases, there was a span of 15 bases. From germline, CDR1 is DFQATT and CDR2 SNEGSKA (reference sequence). CDR3 nucleotide sequence: TGCAGTGTAAAGAGGCCCAAAGATGGCTACACCTTC. It codes for CSVKRPKDGYTF.

The rearrangement joins TRBV20-1 to TRBJ2-1; 8 bases are a match to TRBD2. The ends lost 0 bases at V and 2 bases at J; junction bases unmatched: 6. Germline V gene sequence: CDR1 DFQATT, CDR2 SNEGSKA (reference sequence). The CDR3 has 16 residues. The CDR3 DNA is TGCAGTGCTAGAGATCCCAGGGGACTAGCCTACAATGAGCAGTTCTTC. Translating it yields CSARDPRGLAYNEQFF.